This T cell receptor beta chain came from a study of T cells in Graves' hyperthyroidism and ophthalmopathy. V was pared by 0 bases and J by 10 bases, with 5 bases of the junction left unmatched. Per the germline V gene, CDR1 is SGDLS and CDR2 is YYNGEE. CDR3 size: 16 residues. In its sample, this clonotype was seen a few times. Template material for amplifying TCR beta CDR3 regions consisted of RNA transcripts. The TCR CDR3 was amplified in a first-round RT-PCR using the HTBI primer set. TCRdb independently ran MiXCR on the multiplex PCR reads; one entry per CDR3 protein. Among about 300,000 distinct CDR3 sequences listed, roughly 20% were seen once.

The rearrangement uses TRBV9 and TRBJ2-1; the match to TRBD2 covers 15 bases. Sequenced material: blood. This sequence was found in a man aged 45-65 years with Graves' ophthalmopathy. CDR3 nucleotides: TGTGCCAGCAGCGTAGTCGGGACTAGCGGGAGGTTAGAGCAGTTCTTC. Translating gives CASSVVGTSGRLEQFF.